This TCR beta chain was profiled in a study of technical replicates of blood from several donors. This clone is a singleton in its sample. The V end lost 5 bases, the J end lost 0 bases, and 7 bases lay between the germline ends. This CDR3 has 13 amino acids. Germline V gene data show CDR1 as SGHTA and CDR2 as FQGTGA. TCRdb's copy holds only in-frame clones and misses some; the assay was immunoSEQ multiplex PCR. The profile shows around 70,000 clones, 85% to 95% of them singletons. This clonotype was sampled from a human donor in good health. The chain combines TRBV7-3 with TRBJ2-5, with D possibly matching TRBD1 (5 bases). The sequencing sample was made of T cells isolated from PBMCs. The CDR3 DNA follows: TGTGCCAGCAGCCGACAGCACCAAGAGACCCAGTACTTC. This codes for CASSRQHQETQYF.